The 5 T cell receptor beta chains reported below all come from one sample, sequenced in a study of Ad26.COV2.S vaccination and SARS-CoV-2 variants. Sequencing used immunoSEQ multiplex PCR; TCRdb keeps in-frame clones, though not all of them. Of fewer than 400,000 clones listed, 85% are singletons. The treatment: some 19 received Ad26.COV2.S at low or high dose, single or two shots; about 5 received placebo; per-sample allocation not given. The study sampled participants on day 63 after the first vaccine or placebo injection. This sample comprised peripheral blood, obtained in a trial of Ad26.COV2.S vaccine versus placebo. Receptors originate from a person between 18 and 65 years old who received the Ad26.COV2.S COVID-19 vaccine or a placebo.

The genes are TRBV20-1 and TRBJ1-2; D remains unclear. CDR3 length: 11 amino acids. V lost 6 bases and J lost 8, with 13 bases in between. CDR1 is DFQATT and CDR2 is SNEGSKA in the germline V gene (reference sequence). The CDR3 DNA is TGCAGTGCCAGTAGTTATAGGGGCTACACCTTC. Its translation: CSASSYRGYTF.

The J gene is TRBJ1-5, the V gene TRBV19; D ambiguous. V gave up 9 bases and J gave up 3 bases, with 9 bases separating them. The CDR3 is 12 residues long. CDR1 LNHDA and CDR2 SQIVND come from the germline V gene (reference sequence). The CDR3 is CARTELNQPQHF. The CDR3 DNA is TGTGCCAGGACCGAACTCAATCAGCCCCAGCATTTT. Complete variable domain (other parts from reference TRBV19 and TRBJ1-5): DGGITQSPKYLFRKEGQNVTLSCEQNLNHDAMYWYRQDPGQGLRLIYYSQIVNDFQKGDIAEGYSVSREKKESFPLTVTSAQKNPTAFYLCARTELNQPQHFGDGTRLSIL.

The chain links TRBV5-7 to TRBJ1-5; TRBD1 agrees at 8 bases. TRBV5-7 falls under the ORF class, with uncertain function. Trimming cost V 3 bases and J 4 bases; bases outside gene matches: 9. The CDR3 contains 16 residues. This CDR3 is CASSWGTGGGNQPQHF. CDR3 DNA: TGTGCCAGCAGCTGGGGGACAGGAGGTGGAAATCAGCCCCAGCATTTT.

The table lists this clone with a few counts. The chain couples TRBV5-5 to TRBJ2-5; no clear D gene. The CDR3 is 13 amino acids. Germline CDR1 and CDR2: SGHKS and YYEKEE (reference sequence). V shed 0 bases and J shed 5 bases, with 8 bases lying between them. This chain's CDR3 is CASSLEIAETQYF. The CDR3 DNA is TGTGCCAGCAGCTTGGAGATCGCGGAGACCCAGTACTTC.

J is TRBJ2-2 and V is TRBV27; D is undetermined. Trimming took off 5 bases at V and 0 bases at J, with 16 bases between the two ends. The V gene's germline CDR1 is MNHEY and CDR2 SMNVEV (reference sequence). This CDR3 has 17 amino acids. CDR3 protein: CASSPRGPSANTGELFF. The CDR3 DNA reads TGTGCCAGCAGTCCACGAGGCCCCTCCGCGAACACCGGGGAGCTGTTTTTT.